This T cell receptor (beta chain) was identified during a study of OX40 agonist ivuxolimab in advanced cancers. Study summary: While on treatment, patients had intravenous ivuxolimab at 0.01 to 10 mg/kg every 2 weeks.

TCRdb keeps only in-frame clones here, not all; method: immunoSEQ multiplex PCR. The data show around 90,000 clones, 90% seen once. Germline V gene lookup returns CDR1 SGHRS and CDR2 YFSETQ. This CDR3 comprises 13 residues. Trimming took 7 bases from V and 0 from J, leaving 8 bases between them. The rearrangement uses TRBV5-1 and TRBJ1-3; D ambiguous. The sequenced sample was CD4+ or CD8+ T cells sorted from blood, obtained in a trial of the OX40 agonist ivuxolimab. The TCR sequence derives from an adult with an advanced solid tumor such as melanoma, head and neck, liver or kidney cancer. The CDR3 spells CASRVASGNTIYF. The CDR3 bases are TGCGCCAGCCGGGTAGCCTCTGGAAACACCATATATTTT.